Following are 4 T cell receptor beta chains from one sample sequenced in a study of T cells in Graves' hyperthyroidism and ophthalmopathy. RNA transcripts served as the template for amplifying TCR beta CDR3 regions. TCR CDR3 underwent first-round RT-PCR with the HTBI primer set. TCRdb itself ran the multiplex PCR reads through MiXCR, one entry per CDR3 protein. The table has about 690,000 distinct CDR3 sequences, 15% to 20% seen once. The sample was blood. The receptors were sampled from a man in his fifties or sixties with Graves' hyperthyroidism.

The sample holds many counts of this clonotype. This chain uses TRBV28 with TRBJ1-2, with 7 bases fitting TRBD1. With 6 bases clipped from V and 2 bases from J, the junction kept 12 bases outside the gene matches. Per the germline V gene, CDR1 is MDHEN and CDR2 is SYDVKM. The CDR3 contains 16 residues. CDR3: CASRRPLYRGNYGYTF. In DNA form, the CDR3 reads TGTGCCAGCAGGCGACCCCTTTACAGGGGAAACTATGGCTACACCTTC.

This chain links TRBV7-3 with TRBJ1-6; D possibly corresponds to TRBD1 (5 bases). CDR3 length: 14 residues. CDR1 and CDR2 from the germline V gene are SGHTA and FQGTGA. The V and J ends lost 1 base and 11 bases respectively, with 12 bases between them. The CDR3 loop is CASSLRGRNPPLHF. The CDR3 DNA follows: TGTGCCAGCAGCTTAAGGGGCCGGAATCCACCCCTCCACTTT. Based on the CDR3 plus reference TRBV7-3 and TRBJ1-6, the full variable domain is GAGVSQTPSNKVTEKGKYVELRCDPISGHTALYWYRQSLGQGPEFLIYFQGTGAADDSGLPNDRFFAVRPEGSVSTLKIQRTERGDSAVYLCASSLRGRNPPLHFGNGTRLTVT.

The sample holds many counts of this clonotype. The chain joins TRBV7-3 to TRBJ2-1; D remains unclear. Germline loops: CDR1 SGHTA, CDR2 FQGTGA. V lost 3 bases, J lost 0 bases, and 9 bases lay in between. The CDR3 runs 15 residues. CDR3 in amino acids: CASSFGKHSYNEQFF. CDR3 in DNA: TGTGCCAGCAGCTTTGGGAAGCACTCCTACAATGAGCAGTTCTTC.

This clonotype was detected a few times. This chain joins TRBV19 and TRBJ1-2; the match to TRBD1 covers 11 bases. J lost 4 bases, V lost 6 bases, and 4 bases had no gene match. In germline, CDR1 is LNHDA, CDR2 SQIVND (reference sequence). This CDR3 spans 14 amino acids. In DNA form, the CDR3 reads TGTGCCAGTAGAACCGGGACAGGGGGCTATGGCTACACCTTC. Encoded protein: CASRTGTGGYGYTF.